These 29 T cell receptor beta chains share one sample of origin, sequenced in a study of beta chain features in type 1 diabetes. Every bit of the isolated RNA underwent reverse transcription, so sequencing read expressed TCRB transcripts. The protocol was immunoSEQ multiplex PCR, while the TCRdb copy is restricted to in-frame clones and leaves out a portion. This sample carries around 350,000 clones, 10% to 15% of them seen once, and the ten largest clones take 0.017%. The sequenced material came from naive CD4+ T cells from blood. The receptors here all came from a man aged 18 to 30 in good health.

There are a few counts of this clone. The rearrangement links TRBV7-2 to TRBJ2-3; maybe TRBD2 (5 bases). The ends were cut back, 1 base at V and 6 bases at J, with 8 bases in the middle. There are 13 residues in the CDR3. Germline V gene data show CDR1 as SGHTA and CDR2 as FQGNSA. CDR3: CASSLGSGDTQYF. As DNA, the CDR3 is TGTGCCAGCAGCTTAGGATCGGGGGATACGCAGTATTTT.

Only a few counts were recorded for this clone. The V gene is TRBV7-2, the J gene TRBJ2-2, with D tentatively TRBD1 (5 bases). Trimming left V 7 bases short and J 5 bases short, with 11 bases between. Germline V gene data show CDR1 as SGHTA and CDR2 as FQGNSA. CDR3 length: 13 residues. The CDR3 loop reads CASKSGLTGELFF. DNA for the CDR3: TGTGCCAGCAAATCAGGGTTAACCGGGGAGCTGTTTTTT.

This clone occurred a few times. This chain links TRBV9 with TRBJ1-1, with D possibly TRBD1 on 5 matching bases. V lost 0 bases to trimming and J lost 5 bases, with 8 bases between them. The length of the CDR3 is 13 residues. Germline CDR1 and CDR2: SGDLS and YYNGEE. CDR3 loop: CASSVGRDTEAFF. CDR3 in DNA: TGTGCCAGCAGCGTAGGCAGGGATACTGAAGCTTTCTTT.

The V and J genes are TRBV30 and TRBJ1-5, with D possibly being TRBD1 (5 bases). Germline V lookup: CDR1 GTSNPN, CDR2 SVGIG (reference sequence). CDR3 size: 14 residues. The V end was cut by 2 bases, the J end by 0 bases, with 8 bases between. CDR3 sequence reads: CAWSRGISNQPQHF. CDR3 coding DNA: TGTGCCTGGAGTCGGGGGATTAGCAATCAGCCCCAGCATTTT.

The table lists this clone with a few counts. The genes are TRBV29-1 and TRBJ2-6, with TRBD1 identical over 10 bases. J lost 0 bases, V lost 6 bases, and 2 bases had no gene match. The CDR3 spans 15 residues. Germline values: CDR1 SQVTM, CDR2 ANQGSEA. This chain's CDR3 is CSVTGGSSGANVLTF. DNA of the CDR3: TGCAGCGTGACAGGGGGCAGCTCTGGGGCCAACGTCCTGACTTTC. The variable domain in full, completed from reference TRBV29-1 and TRBJ2-6, reads SAVISQKPSRDICQRGTSLTIQCQVDSQVTMMFWYRQQPGQSLTLIATANQGSEATYESGFVIDKFPISRPNLTFSTLTVSNMSPEDSSIYLCSVTGGSSGANVLTFGAGSRLTVL.

There are a few counts of this clone. The V gene is TRBV29-1, the J gene TRBJ1-1, with no clear D. Trimming shortened V by 4 bases and J by 3 bases, and 6 bases separated the two germline ends. This CDR3 region has 11 residues. Germline CDR1 is SQVTM and CDR2 is ANQGSEA. CDR3 in amino acids: CSVGGYTEAFF. The CDR3 DNA sequence: TGCAGCGTTGGAGGGTACACTGAAGCTTTCTTT.

This chain links TRBV7-3 with TRBJ2-1; possible D gene TRBD1, 7 bases. This CDR3 spans 14 amino acids. Germline V lookup: CDR1 SGHTA, CDR2 FQGTGA. V shed 6 bases and J shed 5 bases, with 14 bases lying between them. CDR3 region: CASRSRDSDNEQFF. CDR3 nucleotide sequence: TGTGCCAGCAGATCGCGGGACAGCGACAATGAGCAGTTCTTC. The complete variable domain, with remaining parts taken from reference TRBV7-3 and TRBJ2-1, reads GAGVSQTPSNKVTEKGKYVELRCDPISGHTALYWYRQSLGQGPEFLIYFQGTGAADDSGLPNDRFFAVRPEGSVSTLKIQRTERGDSAVYLCASRSRDSDNEQFFGPGTRLTVL.

This clone came up a few times. The rearrangement joins TRBV28 to TRBJ1-4, with no clear D. Trimming shortened V by 6 bases and J by 7 bases, and 9 bases separated the two germline ends. CDR3 size: 12 residues. Per the germline V gene, CDR1 is MDHEN and CDR2 is SYDVKM. This chain's CDR3 is CASSTLGEKLFF. CDR3 nucleotides: TGTGCCAGCAGCACCCTCGGTGAAAAACTGTTTTTT.

The chain combines TRBV18 with TRBJ1-1, with TRBD1 matching 8 bases. The CDR3 consists of 14 residues. Looked up from germline, CDR1 is KGHSH and CDR2 is LQKENI. The V segment lost 6 bases and the J segment 0 bases; nucleotides outside the gene matches: 3. As DNA, the CDR3 is TGTGCCAGCTCGCAGGGGGCGATGAACACTGAAGCTTTCTTT. This codes for CASSQGAMNTEAFF.

The J gene is TRBJ2-7, the V gene TRBV5-1, with TRBD2 matching 7 bases. With 4 bases clipped from V and 0 bases from J, the junction kept 4 bases outside the gene matches. The CDR3 is 14 amino acids. Germline V gene lookup returns CDR1 SGHRS and CDR2 YFSETQ. CDR3 sequence: CASSSGTVSYEQYF. The CDR3 DNA reads TGCGCCAGCAGCAGCGGGACCGTCTCCTACGAGCAGTACTTC.

This clone was seen a few times. The chain links TRBV9 to TRBJ2-3, with D maybe TRBD1 (5 bases). The CDR3 consists of 14 residues. V was pared by 0 bases and J by 4 bases, with 9 bases between. Germline V gives CDR1 SGDLS, CDR2 YYNGEE. The CDR3 here is CASSVVTGPDTQYF. The CDR3 DNA reads as TGTGCCAGCAGCGTAGTAACAGGCCCAGATACGCAGTATTTT.

This clone came up a few times. The rearrangement links TRBV5-1 to TRBJ2-1, with D perhaps TRBD1 (5 bases). CDR3 length equals 13 residues. Germline CDR1 reads SGHRS; CDR2 reads YFSETQ. V lost 4 bases, J lost 7 bases, and 12 bases lay in between. CDR3 nucleotides: TGCGCCAGCAGCCTGGACATCGTAAATGAGCAGTTCTTC. Its translation: CASSLDIVNEQFF.

This clone was counted a few times. V gene TRBV5-4 combines with J gene TRBJ2-7; 9 nucleotides align to TRBD1. This CDR3 has 14 residues. In germline, CDR1 is SGHNT, CDR2 YYREEE (reference sequence). V gave up 1 base and J gave up 7 bases; unmatched junction bases: 6. The CDR3 sequence is CASSLLLGQGEQYF. DNA of the CDR3: TGTGCCAGCAGCTTGCTACTAGGACAGGGGGAGCAGTACTTC.

The rearrangement uses TRBV18 and TRBJ2-5; D might be TRBD1 (5 bases). This CDR3 comprises 11 residues. Looked up from germline, CDR1 is KGHSH and CDR2 is LQKENI. Trimming left V 3 bases short and J 11 bases short, with 10 bases between. CDR3 sequence (DNA): TGTGCCAGCTCACCCGCCAGGGATCAGTACTTC. It encodes CASSPARDQYF. The complete variable domain, with remaining parts taken from reference TRBV18 and TRBJ2-5, reads NAGVMQNPRHLVRRRGQEARLRCSPMKGHSHVYWYRQLPEEGLKFMVYLQKENIIDESGMPKERFSAEFPKEGPSILRIQQVVRGDSAAYFCASSPARDQYFGPGTRLLVL.

The chain carries TRBV7-6 and TRBJ2-5, with D perhaps matching TRBD2 (5 bases). This CDR3 region has 17 residues. Trimming removed 5 bases from V and 3 bases from J, with 22 bases in between. The V gene's germline CDR1 is SGHVS and CDR2 FNYEAQ. The chain's CDR3 is CASSPRFVRLAKETQYF. The CDR3 DNA reads TGTGCCAGCAGCCCCCGTTTTGTACGCCTAGCAAAAGAGACCCAGTACTTC.

This clone appeared a few times. The V gene is TRBV7-2, the J gene TRBJ2-7; tentatively, D is TRBD2 (6 bases). CDR1 is SGHTA, CDR2 FQGNSA, per germline. The CDR3 length is 15 residues. Trimming removed 5 bases at V and 6 bases at J, with 20 bases between. In nucleotides, the CDR3 is TGTGCCAGCAGCCCGCTGGGGACGGAGGGAGCCGAGCAGTACTTC. This codes for CASSPLGTEGAEQYF.

The gene calls are TRBV2 and TRBJ1-2, with D uncertain. The CDR3 has 13 residues. Germline V gives CDR1 SNHLY, CDR2 FYNNEI. V shed 1 base and J shed 4 bases, with 7 bases lying between them. CDR3 residues: CASSEGARYGYTF. The CDR3 DNA sequence: TGTGCCAGCAGTGAAGGGGCCCGCTATGGCTACACCTTC. The variable domain in full, with the rest retrieved from reference TRBV2 and TRBJ1-2, is EPEVTQTPSHQVTQMGQEVILRCVPISNHLYFYWYRQILGQKVEFLVSFYNNEISEKSEIFDDQFSVERPDGSNFTLKIRSTKLEDSAMYFCASSEGARYGYTFGSGTRLTVV.

The chain joins TRBV11-3 to TRBJ2-5; D not resolved. Germline V lookup: CDR1 SGHNT, CDR2 YENEEA. CDR3 length equals 13 residues. The V end was cut by 0 bases, the J end by 3 bases, with 5 bases between. DNA for the CDR3: TGTGCCAGCAGCTTAGATTTAGAAGAGACCCAGTACTTC. This encodes CASSLDLEETQYF.

This clone was seen only a few times. The CDR3 loop reads CASRINRGHSYEQYF. In DNA form, the CDR3 reads TGTGCCAGCAGGATCAACAGGGGTCATTCCTACGAGCAGTACTTC. The chain links TRBV6-5 to TRBJ2-7, with 7 bases fitting TRBD1. This CDR3 has 15 residues. Germline loops: CDR1 MNHEY, CDR2 SVGAGI. The trim removed 6 bases at V and 1 base at J, leaving 9 bases unmatched.

The chain combines TRBV28 with TRBJ1-2, with D unclear. Per the germline V gene, CDR1 is MDHEN and CDR2 is SYDVKM. This CDR3 is built from 12 residues. Trimming removed 8 bases from V and 3 bases from J, with 10 bases in between. For the CDR3, the DNA is TGTGCCAGCTCCCTTAAATACTATGGCTACACCTTC. It codes for CASSLKYYGYTF.

At least ten counts were recorded for this clone. The gene calls are TRBV29-1 and TRBJ2-6, with 8 nucleotides matching TRBD1. Per the germline V gene, CDR1 is SQVTM and CDR2 is ANQGSEA. V gave up 5 bases and J gave up 2 bases; unmatched junction bases: 5. The CDR3 sequence is 15 residues long. In DNA, the CDR3 is TGCAGCGTTCTGGACAGGGTGGCTGGGGCCAACGTCCTGACTTTC. Translation: CSVLDRVAGANVLTF.

The chain has TRBV7-3 and TRBJ1-1, with TRBD1 identical over 8 bases. The CDR3 extends over 15 amino acids. V lost 5 bases, J lost 0 bases, and 5 bases stayed unmatched. The V gene's germline CDR1 is SGHTA and CDR2 FQGTGA. The CDR3 DNA sequence: TGTGCCAGCAGCCAAGGACAGGGTATGAACACTGAAGCTTTCTTT. Its translation is CASSQGQGMNTEAFF.

J is TRBJ2-2 and V is TRBV11-1, with TRBD2 matching 7 bases. Germline assignment: CDR1 SGHAT and CDR2 FQDESV (reference sequence). CDR3 length equals 15 residues. Unmatched junction bases numbered 8, after V lost 5 bases and J lost 5 bases. The CDR3 loop reads CASSVGLVGTGELFF. The CDR3 DNA reads TGTGCCAGCAGCGTAGGACTAGTGGGTACCGGGGAGCTGTTTTTT.

This chain's CDR3 is CASSVEGGLFTGELFF. CDR3 nucleotides: TGTGCCAGCAGCGTCGAGGGTGGGCTCTTCACCGGGGAGCTGTTTTTT. The chain carries TRBV9 and TRBJ2-2, with D possibly matching TRBD2 (5 bases). Germline assignment: CDR1 SGDLS and CDR2 YYNGEE. Trimming took off 2 bases at V and 4 bases at J, with 15 bases between the two ends. The CDR3 loop spans 16 amino acids.

The gene calls are TRBV18 and TRBJ2-7; TRBD1 matches 8 bases. Per the germline V gene, CDR1 is KGHSH and CDR2 is LQKENI. V was pared by 6 bases and J by 4 bases, with 8 bases of the junction left unmatched. The CDR3 loop spans 14 amino acids. CDR3 loop: CASSPGGVGYEQYF. The CDR3 region has the DNA TGTGCCAGCTCCCCAGGGGGCGTGGGATACGAGCAGTACTTC.

This clone was picked up a small number of times. The J gene is TRBJ1-4, the V gene TRBV29-1; a weak D match, TRBD1 (5 bases). The V end lost 5 bases, the J end lost 7 bases, and 20 bases lay between the germline ends. The V gene's germline CDR1 is SQVTM and CDR2 ANQGSEA. This CDR3 has 15 residues. The CDR3 loop reads CSVIPNRDGGEKLFF. CDR3 nucleotide sequence: TGCAGCGTTATCCCAAACCGGGACGGGGGTGAAAAACTGTTTTTT.

This chain uses TRBV5-6 with TRBJ2-5; D is perhaps TRBD2 (5 bases). Looked up from germline, CDR1 is SGHDT and CDR2 is YYEEEE. The CDR3 has 15 amino acids. V was clipped by 1 base and J by 1 base, with 11 bases between them. The CDR3 bases are TGTGCCAGCAGCTTGCGACGACTAAGCCAAGAGACCCAGTACTTC. It codes for CASSLRRLSQETQYF. The entire variable domain, with the rest obtained from reference TRBV5-6 and TRBJ2-5, is as follows: DAGVTQSPTHLIKTRGQQVTLRCSPKSGHDTVSWYQQALGQGPQFIFQYYEEEERQRGNFPDRFSGHQFPNYSSELNVNALLLGDSALYLCASSLRRLSQETQYFGPGTRLLVL.

The rearrangement uses TRBV9 and TRBJ2-3; 7 nucleotides match TRBD2. This CDR3 region has 16 residues. V lost 1 base to trimming and J lost 2 bases; unmatched junction nucleotides: 7. CDR1 and CDR2 from the germline V gene are SGDLS and YYNGEE. The CDR3 DNA reads as TGTGCCAGCAGCGTAACTCCTAGCGGCCACACAGATACGCAGTATTTT. Translating it yields CASSVTPSGHTDTQYF.

The chain uses TRBV28 and TRBJ1-5; D remains ambiguous. V shed 10 bases and J shed 0 bases, with 7 bases lying between them. Germline values: CDR1 MDHEN, CDR2 SYDVKM. The CDR3 has 12 residues. The chain's CDR3 is CATQNSNQPQHF. The CDR3 region has the DNA TGTGCCACACAAAATAGCAATCAGCCCCAGCATTTT.